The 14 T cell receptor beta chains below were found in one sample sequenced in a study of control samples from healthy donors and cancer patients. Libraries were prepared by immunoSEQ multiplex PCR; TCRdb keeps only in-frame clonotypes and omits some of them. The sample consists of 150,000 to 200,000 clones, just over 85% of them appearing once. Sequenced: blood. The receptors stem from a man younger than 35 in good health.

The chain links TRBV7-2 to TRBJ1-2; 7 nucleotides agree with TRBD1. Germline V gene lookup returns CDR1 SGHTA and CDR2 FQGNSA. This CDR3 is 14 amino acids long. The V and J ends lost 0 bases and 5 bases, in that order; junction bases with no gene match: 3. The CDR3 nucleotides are TGTGCCAGCAGCTTAGCTGGACAGGCATATGGCTACACCTTC. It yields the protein CASSLAGQAYGYTF. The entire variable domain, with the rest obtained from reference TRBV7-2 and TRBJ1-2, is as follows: GAGVSQSPSNKVTEKGKDVELRCDPISGHTALYWYRQSLGQGLEFLIYFQGNSAPDKSGLPSDRFSAERTGGSVSTLTIQRTQQEDSAVYLCASSLAGQAYGYTFGSGTRLTVV.

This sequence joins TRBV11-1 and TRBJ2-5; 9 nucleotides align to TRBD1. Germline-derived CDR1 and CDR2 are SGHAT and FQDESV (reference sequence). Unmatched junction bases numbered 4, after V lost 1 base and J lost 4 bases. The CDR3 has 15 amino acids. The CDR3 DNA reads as TGTGCCAGCAGCTTAGGTGGGACAGGGCTAGAGACCCAGTACTTC. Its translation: CASSLGGTGLETQYF.

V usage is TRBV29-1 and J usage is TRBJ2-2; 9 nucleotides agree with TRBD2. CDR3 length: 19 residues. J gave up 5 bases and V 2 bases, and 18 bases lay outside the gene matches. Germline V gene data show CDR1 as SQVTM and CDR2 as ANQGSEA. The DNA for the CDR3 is TGCAGCGTTGAACCATGTAGCGGGGGAGACAACATACTAACCGGGGAGCTGTTTTTT. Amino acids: CSVEPCSGGDNILTGELFF.

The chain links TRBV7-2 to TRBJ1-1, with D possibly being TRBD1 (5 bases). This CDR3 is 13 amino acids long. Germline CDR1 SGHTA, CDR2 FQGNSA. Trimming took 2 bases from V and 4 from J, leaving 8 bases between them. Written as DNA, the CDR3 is TGTGCCAGCAGCTTACAGGGTAGCACTGAAGCTTTCTTT. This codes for CASSLQGSTEAFF. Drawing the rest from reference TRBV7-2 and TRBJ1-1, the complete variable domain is GAGVSQSPSNKVTEKGKDVELRCDPISGHTALYWYRQSLGQGLEFLIYFQGNSAPDKSGLPSDRFSAERTGGSVSTLTIQRTQQEDSAVYLCASSLQGSTEAFFGQGTRLTVV.

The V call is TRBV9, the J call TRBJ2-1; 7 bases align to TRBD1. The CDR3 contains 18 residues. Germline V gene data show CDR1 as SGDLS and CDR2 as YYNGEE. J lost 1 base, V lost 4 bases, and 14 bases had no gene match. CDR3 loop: CASSSRRRQGGSYNEQFF. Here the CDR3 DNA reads TGTGCCAGCAGCTCCAGGCGCAGACAGGGCGGATCCTACAATGAGCAGTTCTTC.

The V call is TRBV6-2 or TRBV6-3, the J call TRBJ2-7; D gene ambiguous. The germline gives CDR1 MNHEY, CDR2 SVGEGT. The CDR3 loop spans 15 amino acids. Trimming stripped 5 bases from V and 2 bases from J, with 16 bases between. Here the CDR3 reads CASSLRTERAYEQYF. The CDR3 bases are TGTGCCAGCAGTCTACGGACCGAAAGGGCCTACGAGCAGTACTTC.

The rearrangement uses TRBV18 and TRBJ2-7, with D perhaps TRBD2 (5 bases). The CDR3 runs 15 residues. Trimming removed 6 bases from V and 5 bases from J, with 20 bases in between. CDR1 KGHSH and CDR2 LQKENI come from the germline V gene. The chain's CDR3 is CASSPTNIGMDEQYF. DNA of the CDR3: TGTGCCAGCTCCCCAACGAACATCGGGATGGACGAGCAGTACTTC.

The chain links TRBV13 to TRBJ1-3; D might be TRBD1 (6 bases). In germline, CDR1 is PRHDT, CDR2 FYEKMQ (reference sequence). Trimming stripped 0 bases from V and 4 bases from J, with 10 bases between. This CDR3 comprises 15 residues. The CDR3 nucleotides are TGTGCCAGCAGCTTAGGAGCAGGGGTAGGAAACACCATATATTTT. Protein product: CASSLGAGVGNTIYF.

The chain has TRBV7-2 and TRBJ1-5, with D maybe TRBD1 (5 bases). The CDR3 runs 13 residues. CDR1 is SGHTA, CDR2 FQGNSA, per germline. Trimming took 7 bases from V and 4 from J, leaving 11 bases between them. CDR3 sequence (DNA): TGTGCCAGCACCGGACAAGCTAATCAGCCCCAGCATTTT. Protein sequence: CASTGQANQPQHF.

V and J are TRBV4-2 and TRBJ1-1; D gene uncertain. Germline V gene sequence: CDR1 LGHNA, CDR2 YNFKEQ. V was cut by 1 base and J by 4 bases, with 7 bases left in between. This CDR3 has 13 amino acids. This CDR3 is CASSQGVATEAFF. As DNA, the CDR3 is TGTGCCAGCAGCCAAGGCGTGGCCACTGAAGCTTTCTTT.

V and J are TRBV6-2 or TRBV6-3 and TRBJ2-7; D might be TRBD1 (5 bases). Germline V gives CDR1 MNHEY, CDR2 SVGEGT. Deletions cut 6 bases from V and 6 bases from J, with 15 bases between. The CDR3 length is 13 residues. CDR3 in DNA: TGTGCCAGCAGGTACACAGGAAGAGGCGAGCAGTACTTC. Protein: CASRYTGRGEQYF.

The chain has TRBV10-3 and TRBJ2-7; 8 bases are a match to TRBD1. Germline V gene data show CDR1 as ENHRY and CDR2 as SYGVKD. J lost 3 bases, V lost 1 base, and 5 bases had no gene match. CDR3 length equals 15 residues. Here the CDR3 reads CAISELSDRGYEQYF. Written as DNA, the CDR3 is TGTGCCATCAGTGAGTTATCAGACAGGGGCTACGAGCAGTACTTC.

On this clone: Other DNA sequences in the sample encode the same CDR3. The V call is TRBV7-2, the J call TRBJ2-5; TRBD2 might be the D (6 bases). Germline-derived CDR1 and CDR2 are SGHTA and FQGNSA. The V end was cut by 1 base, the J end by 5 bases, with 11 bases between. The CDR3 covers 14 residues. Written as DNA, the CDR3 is TGTGCCAGCAGCTTAGTTGGCGGGGCGGAGACCCAGTACTTC. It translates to CASSLVGGAETQYF.

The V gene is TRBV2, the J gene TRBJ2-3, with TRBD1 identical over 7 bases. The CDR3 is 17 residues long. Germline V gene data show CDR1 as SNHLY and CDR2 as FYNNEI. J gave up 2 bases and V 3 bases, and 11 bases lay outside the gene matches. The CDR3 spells CASSETGTDLFTDTQYF. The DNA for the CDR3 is TGTGCCAGCAGTGAGACGGGGACAGACCTTTTCACAGATACGCAGTATTTT.